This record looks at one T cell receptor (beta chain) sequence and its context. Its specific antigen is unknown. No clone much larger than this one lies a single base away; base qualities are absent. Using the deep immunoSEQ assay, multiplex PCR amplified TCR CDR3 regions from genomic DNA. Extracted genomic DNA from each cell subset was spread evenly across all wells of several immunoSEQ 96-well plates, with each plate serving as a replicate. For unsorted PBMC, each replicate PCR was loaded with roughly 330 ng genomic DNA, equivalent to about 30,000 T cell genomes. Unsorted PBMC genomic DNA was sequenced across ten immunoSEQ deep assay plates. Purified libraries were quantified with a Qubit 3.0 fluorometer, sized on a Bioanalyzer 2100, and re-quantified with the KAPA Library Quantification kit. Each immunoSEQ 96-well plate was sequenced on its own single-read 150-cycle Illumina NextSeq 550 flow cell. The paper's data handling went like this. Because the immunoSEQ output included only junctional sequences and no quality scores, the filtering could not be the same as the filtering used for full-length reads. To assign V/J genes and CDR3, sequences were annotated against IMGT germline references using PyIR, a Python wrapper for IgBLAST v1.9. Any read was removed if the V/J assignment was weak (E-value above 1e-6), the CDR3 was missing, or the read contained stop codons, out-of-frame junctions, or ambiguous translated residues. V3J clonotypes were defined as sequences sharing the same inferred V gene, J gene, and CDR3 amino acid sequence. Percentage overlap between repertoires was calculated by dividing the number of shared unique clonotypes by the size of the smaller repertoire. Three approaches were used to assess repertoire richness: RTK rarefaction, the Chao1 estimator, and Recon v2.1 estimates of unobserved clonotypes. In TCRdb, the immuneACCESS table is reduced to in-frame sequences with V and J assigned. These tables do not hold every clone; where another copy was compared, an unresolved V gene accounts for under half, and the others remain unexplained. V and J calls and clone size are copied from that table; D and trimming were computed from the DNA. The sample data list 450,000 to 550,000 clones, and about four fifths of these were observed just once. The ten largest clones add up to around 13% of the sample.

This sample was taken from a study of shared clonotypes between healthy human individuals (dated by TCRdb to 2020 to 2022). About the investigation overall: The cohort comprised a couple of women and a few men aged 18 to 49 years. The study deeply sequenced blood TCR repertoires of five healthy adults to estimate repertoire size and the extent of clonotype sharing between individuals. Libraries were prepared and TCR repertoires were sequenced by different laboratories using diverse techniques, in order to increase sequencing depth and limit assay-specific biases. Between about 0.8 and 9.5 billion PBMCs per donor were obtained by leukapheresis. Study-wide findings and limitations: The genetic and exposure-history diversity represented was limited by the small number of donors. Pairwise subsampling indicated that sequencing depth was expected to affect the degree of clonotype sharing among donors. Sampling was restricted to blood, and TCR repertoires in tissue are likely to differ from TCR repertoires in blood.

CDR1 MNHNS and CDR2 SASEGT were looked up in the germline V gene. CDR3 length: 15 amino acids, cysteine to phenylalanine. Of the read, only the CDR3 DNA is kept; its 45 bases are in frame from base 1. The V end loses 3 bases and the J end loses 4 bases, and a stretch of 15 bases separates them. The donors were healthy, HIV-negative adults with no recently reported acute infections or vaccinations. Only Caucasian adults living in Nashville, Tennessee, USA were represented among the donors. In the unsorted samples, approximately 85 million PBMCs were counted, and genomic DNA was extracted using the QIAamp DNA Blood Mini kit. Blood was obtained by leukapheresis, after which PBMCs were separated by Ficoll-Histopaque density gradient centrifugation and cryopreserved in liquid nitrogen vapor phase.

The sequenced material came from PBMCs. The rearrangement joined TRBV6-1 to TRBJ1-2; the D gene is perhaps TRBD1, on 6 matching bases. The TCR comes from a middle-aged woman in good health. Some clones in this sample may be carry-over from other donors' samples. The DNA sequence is TGTGCCAGCAGTGATGGGGGGCCCGATCTCTATGGCTACACCTTC. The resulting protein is CASSDGGPDLYGYTF.